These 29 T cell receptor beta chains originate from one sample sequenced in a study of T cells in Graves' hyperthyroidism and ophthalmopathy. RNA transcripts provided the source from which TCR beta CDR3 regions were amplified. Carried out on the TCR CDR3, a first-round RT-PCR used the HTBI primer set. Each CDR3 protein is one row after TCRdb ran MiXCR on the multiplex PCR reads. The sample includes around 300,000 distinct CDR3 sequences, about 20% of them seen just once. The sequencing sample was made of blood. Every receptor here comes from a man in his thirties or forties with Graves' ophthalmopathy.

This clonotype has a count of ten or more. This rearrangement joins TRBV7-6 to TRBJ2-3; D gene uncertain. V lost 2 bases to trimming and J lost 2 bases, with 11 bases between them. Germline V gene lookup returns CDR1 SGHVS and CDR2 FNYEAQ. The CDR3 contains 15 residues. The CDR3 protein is CASSLFESNTDTQYF. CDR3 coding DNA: TGTGCCAGCAGCTTATTTGAGTCTAACACAGATACGCAGTATTTT.

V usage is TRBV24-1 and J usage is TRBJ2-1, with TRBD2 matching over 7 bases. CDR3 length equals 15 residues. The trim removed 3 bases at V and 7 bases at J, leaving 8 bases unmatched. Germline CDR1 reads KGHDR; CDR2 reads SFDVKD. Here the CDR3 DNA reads TGTGCCACCAGTGATATGGCTAGCGGTATGAATGAGCAGTTCTTC. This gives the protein CATSDMASGMNEQFF.

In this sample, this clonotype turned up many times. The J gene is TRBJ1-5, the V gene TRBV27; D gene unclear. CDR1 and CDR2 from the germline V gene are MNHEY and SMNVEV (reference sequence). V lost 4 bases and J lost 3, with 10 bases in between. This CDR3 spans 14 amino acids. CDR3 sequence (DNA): TGTGCCAGCAGTTCTAGCCGAGCCAATCAGCCCCAGCATTTT. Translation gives CASSSSRANQPQHF.

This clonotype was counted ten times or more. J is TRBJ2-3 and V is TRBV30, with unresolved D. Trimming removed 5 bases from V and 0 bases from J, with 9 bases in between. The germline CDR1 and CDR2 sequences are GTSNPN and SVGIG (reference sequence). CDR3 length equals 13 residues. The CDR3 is CAWDGSSTDTQYF. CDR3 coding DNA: TGTGCCTGGGACGGATCTAGCACAGATACGCAGTATTTT.

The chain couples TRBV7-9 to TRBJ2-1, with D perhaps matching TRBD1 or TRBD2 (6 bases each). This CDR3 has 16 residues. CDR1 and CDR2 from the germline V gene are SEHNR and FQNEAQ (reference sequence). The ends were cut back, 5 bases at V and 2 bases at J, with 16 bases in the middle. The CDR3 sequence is CASSPGEGGAYNEQFF. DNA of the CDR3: TGTGCCAGCAGCCCGGGTGAGGGGGGAGCCTACAATGAGCAGTTCTTC.

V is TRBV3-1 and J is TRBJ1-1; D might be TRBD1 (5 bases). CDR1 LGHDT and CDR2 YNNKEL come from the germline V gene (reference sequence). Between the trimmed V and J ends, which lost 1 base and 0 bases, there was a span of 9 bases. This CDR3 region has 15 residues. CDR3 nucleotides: TGTGCCAGCAGCCAAGGGGGGGGAGTGAACACTGAAGCTTTCTTT. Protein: CASSQGGGVNTEAFF. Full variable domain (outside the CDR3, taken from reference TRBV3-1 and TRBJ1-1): DTAVSQTPKYLVTQMGNDKSIKCEQNLGHDTMYWYKQDSKKFLKIMFSYNNKELIINETVPNRFSPKSPDKAHLNLHINSLELGDSAVYFCASSQGGGVNTEAFFGQGTRLTVV.

The CDR3 sequence: CASGSLAGGGDTQYF. CDR3 sequence (DNA): TGTGCCAGCGGGTCGCTAGCGGGAGGAGGGGATACGCAGTATTTT. V gene TRBV7-9 combines with J gene TRBJ2-3, with 11 bases fitting TRBD2. CDR3 length equals 15 residues. V lost 8 bases to trimming and J lost 6 bases; unmatched junction nucleotides: 10. Germline lookup yields CDR1 SEHNR and CDR2 FQNEAQ (reference sequence).

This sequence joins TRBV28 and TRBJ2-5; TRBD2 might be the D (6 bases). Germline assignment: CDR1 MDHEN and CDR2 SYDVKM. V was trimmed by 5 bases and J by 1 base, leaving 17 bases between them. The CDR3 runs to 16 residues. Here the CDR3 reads CASSPGEEKGQETQYF. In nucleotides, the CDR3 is TGTGCCAGCAGTCCCGGGGAGGAGAAGGGCCAAGAGACCCAGTACTTC.

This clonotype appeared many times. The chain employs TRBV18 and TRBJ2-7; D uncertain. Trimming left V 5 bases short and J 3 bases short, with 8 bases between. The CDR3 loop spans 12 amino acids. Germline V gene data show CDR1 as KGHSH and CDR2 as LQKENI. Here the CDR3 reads CASSSRFYEQYF. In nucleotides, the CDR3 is TGTGCCAGCTCATCTAGATTCTACGAGCAGTACTTC.

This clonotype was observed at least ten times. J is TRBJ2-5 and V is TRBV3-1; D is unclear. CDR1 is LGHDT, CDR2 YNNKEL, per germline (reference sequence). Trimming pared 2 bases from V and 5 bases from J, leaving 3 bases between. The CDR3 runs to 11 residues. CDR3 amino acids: CASSQWETQYF. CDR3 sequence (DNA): TGTGCCAGCAGCCAATGGGAGACCCAGTACTTC.

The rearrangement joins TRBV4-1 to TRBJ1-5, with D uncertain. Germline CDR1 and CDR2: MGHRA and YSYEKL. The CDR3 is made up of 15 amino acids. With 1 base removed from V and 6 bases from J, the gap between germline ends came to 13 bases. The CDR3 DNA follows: TGCGCCAGCAGCCAAGGATCCACATCCATTCAGCCCCAGCATTTT. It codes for CASSQGSTSIQPQHF.

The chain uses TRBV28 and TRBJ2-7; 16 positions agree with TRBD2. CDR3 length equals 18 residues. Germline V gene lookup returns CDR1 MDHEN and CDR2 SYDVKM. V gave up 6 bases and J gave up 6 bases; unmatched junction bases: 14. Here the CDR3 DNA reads TGTGCCAGCAGACCCCCCCCGGGACTAGCGGGAGGGCGCCTCGAGCAGTACTTC. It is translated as CASRPPPGLAGGRLEQYF. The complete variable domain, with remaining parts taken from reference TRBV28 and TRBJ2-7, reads DVKVTQSSRYLVKRTGEKVFLECVQDMDHENMFWYRQDPGLGLRLIYFSYDVKMKEKGDIPEGYSVSREKKERFSLILESASTNQTSMYLCASRPPPGLAGGRLEQYFGPGTRLTVT.

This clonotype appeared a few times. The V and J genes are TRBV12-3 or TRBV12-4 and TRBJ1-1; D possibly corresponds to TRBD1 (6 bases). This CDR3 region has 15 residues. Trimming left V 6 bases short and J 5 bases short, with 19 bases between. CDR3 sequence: CASSSDSQKGTEAFF. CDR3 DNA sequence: TGTGCCAGCAGCTCGGACAGCCAGAAGGGGACTGAAGCTTTCTTT.

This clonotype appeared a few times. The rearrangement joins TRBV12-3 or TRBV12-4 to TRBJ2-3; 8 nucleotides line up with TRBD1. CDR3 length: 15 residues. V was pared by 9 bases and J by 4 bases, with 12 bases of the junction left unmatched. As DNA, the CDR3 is TGTGCCAGTCAAATTGACAGGGGCAGGCCAGATACGCAGTATTTT. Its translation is CASQIDRGRPDTQYF.

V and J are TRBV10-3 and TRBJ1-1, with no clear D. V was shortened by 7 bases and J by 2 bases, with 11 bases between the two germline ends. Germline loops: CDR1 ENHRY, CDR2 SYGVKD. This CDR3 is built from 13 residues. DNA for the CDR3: TGTGCCATCACAAAAACAGAAAACACTGAAGCTTTCTTT. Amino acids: CAITKTENTEAFF.

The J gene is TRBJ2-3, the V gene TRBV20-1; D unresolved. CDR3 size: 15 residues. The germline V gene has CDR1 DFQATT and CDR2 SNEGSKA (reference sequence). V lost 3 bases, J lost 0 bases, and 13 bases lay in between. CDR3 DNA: TGCAGTGCTAGTACGGAGCAGTCTAGCACAGATACGCAGTATTTT. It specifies CSASTEQSSTDTQYF.

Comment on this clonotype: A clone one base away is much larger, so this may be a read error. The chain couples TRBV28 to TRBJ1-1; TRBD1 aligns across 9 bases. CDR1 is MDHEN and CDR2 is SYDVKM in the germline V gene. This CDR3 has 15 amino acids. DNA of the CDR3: TGTGCCGGCAGTTTAGAACAGGGGGCGAACACTGAAGCTTTCTTT. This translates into CAGSLEQGANTEAFF.

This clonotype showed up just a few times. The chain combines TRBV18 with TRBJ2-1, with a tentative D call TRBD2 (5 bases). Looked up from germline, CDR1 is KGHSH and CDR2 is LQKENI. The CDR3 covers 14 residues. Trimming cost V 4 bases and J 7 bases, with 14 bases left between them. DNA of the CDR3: TGTGCCAGCTCACTCGATGGTGGCGGGAATGAGCAGTTCTTC. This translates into CASSLDGGGNEQFF. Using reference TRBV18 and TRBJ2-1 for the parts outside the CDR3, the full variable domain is NAGVMQNPRHLVRRRGQEARLRCSPMKGHSHVYWYRQLPEEGLKFMVYLQKENIIDESGMPKERFSAEFPKEGPSILRIQQVVRGDSAAYFCASSLDGGGNEQFFGPGTRLTVL.

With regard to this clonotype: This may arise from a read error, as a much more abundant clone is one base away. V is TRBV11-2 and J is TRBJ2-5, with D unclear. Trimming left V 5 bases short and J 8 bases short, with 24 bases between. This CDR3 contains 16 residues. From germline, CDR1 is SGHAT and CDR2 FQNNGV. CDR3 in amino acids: CASSPSLTRLAKTQYF. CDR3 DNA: TGTGCCAGCAGCCCCTCGCTGACCAGACTCGCGAAAACCCAGTACTTC. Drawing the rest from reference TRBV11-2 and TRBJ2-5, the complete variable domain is EAGVAQSPRYKIIEKRQSVAFWCNPISGHATLYWYQQILGQGPKLLIQFQNNGVVDDSQLPKDRFSAERLKGVDSTLKIQPAKLEDSAVYLCASSPSLTRLAKTQYFGPGTRLLVL.

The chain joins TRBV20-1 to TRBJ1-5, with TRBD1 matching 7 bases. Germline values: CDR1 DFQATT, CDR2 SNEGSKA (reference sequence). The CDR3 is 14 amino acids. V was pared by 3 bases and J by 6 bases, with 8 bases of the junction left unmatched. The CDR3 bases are TGCAGTGCTAGCACTCAGGGGGGAGGTCAGCCCCAGCATTTT. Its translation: CSASTQGGGQPQHF.

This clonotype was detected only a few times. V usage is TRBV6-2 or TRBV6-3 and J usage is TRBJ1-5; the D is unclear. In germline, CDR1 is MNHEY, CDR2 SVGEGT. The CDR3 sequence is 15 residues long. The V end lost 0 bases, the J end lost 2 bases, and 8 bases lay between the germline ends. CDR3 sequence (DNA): TGTGCCAGCAGTTACTCGATAGTGGGCAATCAGCCCCAGCATTTT. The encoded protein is CASSYSIVGNQPQHF.

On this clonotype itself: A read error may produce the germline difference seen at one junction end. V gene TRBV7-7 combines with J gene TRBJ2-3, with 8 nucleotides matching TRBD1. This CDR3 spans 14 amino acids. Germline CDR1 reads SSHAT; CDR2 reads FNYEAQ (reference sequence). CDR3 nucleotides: TGTGCTAGCAGCCAAGGACAGGGACGAAATACGCAGTATTTT. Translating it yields CASSQGQGRNTQYF.

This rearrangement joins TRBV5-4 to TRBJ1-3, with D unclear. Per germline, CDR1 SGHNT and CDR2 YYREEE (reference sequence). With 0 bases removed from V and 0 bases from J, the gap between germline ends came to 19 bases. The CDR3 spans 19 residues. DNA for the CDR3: TGTGCCAGCAGCTTGGCGGGGTTCGGGCCAGCGAGCTCTGGAAACACCATATATTTT. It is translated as CASSLAGFGPASSGNTIYF.

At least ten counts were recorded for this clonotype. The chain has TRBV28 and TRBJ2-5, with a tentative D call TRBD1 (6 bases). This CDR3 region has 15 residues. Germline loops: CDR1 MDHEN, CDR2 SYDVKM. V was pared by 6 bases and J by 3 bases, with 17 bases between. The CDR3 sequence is CASSPGGAGEETQYF. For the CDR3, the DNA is TGTGCCAGCAGCCCGGGTGGGGCAGGGGAAGAGACCCAGTACTTC.

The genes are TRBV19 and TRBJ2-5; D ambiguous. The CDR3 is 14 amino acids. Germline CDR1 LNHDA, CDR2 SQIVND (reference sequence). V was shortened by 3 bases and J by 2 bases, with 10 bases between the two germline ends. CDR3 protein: CASSMNLLQETQYF. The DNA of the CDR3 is TGTGCCAGTAGTATGAACTTATTACAAGAGACCCAGTACTTC. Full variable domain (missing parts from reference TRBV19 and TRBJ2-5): DGGITQSPKYLFRKEGQNVTLSCEQNLNHDAMYWYRQDPGQGLRLIYYSQIVNDFQKGDIAEGYSVSREKKESFPLTVTSAQKNPTAFYLCASSMNLLQETQYFGPGTRLLVL.

In DNA, the CDR3 is TGTGCCAGCAGCTCTCCGGGGGCGGCATATGGCTACACCTTC. This sequence encodes CASSSPGAAYGYTF. This chain uses TRBV7-9 with TRBJ1-2, with a weak D call TRBD1 (6 bases). Germline V gives CDR1 SEHNR, CDR2 FQNEAQ (reference sequence). Between the trimmed V and J ends, which lost 4 bases and 5 bases, there was a span of 14 bases. This CDR3 region has 14 residues.

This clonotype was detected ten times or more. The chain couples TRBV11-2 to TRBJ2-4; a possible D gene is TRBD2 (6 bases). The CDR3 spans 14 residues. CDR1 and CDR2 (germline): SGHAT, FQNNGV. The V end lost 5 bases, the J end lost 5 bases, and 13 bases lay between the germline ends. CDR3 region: CASSVREVQNIQYF. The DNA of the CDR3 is TGTGCCAGCAGCGTAAGGGAGGTTCAAAACATTCAGTACTTC. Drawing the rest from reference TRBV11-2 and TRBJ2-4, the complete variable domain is EAGVAQSPRYKIIEKRQSVAFWCNPISGHATLYWYQQILGQGPKLLIQFQNNGVVDDSQLPKDRFSAERLKGVDSTLKIQPAKLEDSAVYLCASSVREVQNIQYFGAGTRLSVL.

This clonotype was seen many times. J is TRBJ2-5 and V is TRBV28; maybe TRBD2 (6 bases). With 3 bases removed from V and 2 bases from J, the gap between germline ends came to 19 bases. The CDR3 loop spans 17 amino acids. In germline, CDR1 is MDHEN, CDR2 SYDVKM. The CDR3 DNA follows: TGTGCCAGCAGTTTTTCACGTAGCACGGGAGTACAAGAGACCCAGTACTTC. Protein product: CASSFSRSTGVQETQYF.

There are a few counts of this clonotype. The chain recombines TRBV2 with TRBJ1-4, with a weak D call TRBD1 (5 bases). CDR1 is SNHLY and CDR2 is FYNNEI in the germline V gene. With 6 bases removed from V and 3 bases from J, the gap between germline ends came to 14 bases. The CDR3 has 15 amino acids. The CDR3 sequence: CASSDDSGSNEKLFF. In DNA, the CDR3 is TGTGCCAGCAGCGACGACAGTGGTTCTAATGAAAAACTGTTTTTT.